This T cell receptor beta chain comes out of a study of cytomegalovirus exposure and HLA in healthy donors. Across the study: The roughly 700 first-cohort repertoires shared a platform with the 130 or so validation repertoires, as reported in a later analysis.

With respect to this clone: As yet, its antigen is unknown.

V was pared by 6 bases and J by 5 bases, with 5 bases of the junction left unmatched. CDR1 and CDR2 from the germline V gene are LNHDA and SQIVND (reference sequence). The CDR3 sequence is 14 residues long. Overall study results and limits: The authors enumerated 164 TCR beta chains as linked to cytomegalovirus. Subsequent analysis found a tendency for first-cohort TCR clusters to co-occur within the 95 to 150 validation repertoires.

Sequenced by immunoSEQ multiplex PCR; TCRdb stores in-frame clones only, minus some. The data hold 100,000 to 150,000 clones, with 85% to 90% observed a single time. The gene calls are TRBV19 and TRBJ2-1, with 9 bases lining up with TRBD2. The receptor comes from a woman younger than 35 in good health and CMV-seronegative. Material: PBMCs. As DNA, the CDR3 is TGTGCCAGTAGGTTAGCGGGGGCGAACAATGAGCAGTTCTTC. Translating gives CASRLAGANNEQFF.